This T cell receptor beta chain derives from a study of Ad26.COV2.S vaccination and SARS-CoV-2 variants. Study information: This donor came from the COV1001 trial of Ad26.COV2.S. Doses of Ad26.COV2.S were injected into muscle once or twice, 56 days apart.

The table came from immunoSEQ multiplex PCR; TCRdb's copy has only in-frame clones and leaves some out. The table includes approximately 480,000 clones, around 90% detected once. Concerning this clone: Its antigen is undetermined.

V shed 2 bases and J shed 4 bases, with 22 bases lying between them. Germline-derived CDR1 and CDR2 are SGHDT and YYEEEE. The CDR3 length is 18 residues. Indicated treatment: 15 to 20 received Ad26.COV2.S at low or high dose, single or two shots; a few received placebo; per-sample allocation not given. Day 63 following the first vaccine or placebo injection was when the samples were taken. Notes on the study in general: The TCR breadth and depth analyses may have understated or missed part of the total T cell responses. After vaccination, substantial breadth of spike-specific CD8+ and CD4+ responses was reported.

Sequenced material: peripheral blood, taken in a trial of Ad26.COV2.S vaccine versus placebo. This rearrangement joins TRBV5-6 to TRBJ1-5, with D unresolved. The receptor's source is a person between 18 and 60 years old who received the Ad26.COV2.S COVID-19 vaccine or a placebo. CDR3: CASSLNPRASGRNQPQHF. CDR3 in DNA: TGTGCCAGCAGCTTAAACCCCCGGGCCTCAGGACGGAATCAGCCCCAGCATTTT.